These 10 T cell receptor beta chains came from one sample sequenced in a study of T cell repertoires in cytomegalovirus infection. These receptors' antigens are unknown. TCRdb reanalysed the reads using MiXCR and keeps one entry per CDR3 protein. The sample lists about 340,000 distinct CDR3 sequences, just under 30% seen once, with around 19% in the top ten. This material consisted of cultured PBMCs, taken from culture after CMV antigen stimulation. These receptors came from a human donor in good health (CMV status not recorded). Some clones in this sample may be carry-over from other donors' samples.

The rearrangement links TRBV12-5 to TRBJ1-4; D is unclear. The V end was cut by 7 bases, the J end by 7 bases, with 13 bases between. Per germline, CDR1 LGHNT and CDR2 FRNRAP. This CDR3 is 13 amino acids long. The DNA of the CDR3 is TGTGCTAGTGATCTACCAAGCGGTGAAAAACTGTTTTTT. Translation: CASDLPSGEKLFF.

The rearrangement links TRBV7-2 to TRBJ2-1; D call uncertain. There are 11 residues in the CDR3. V lost 1 base, J lost 9 bases, and 4 bases lay in between. Germline CDR1 and CDR2: SGHTA and FQGNSA. This chain's CDR3 is CASSLVFEQFF. CDR3 bases: TGTGCCAGCAGCTTAGTTTTTGAGCAGTTCTTC.

The rearrangement uses TRBV7-8 and TRBJ1-6; D not resolved. Germline values: CDR1 SGHVS, CDR2 FQNEAQ. CDR3 size: 18 residues. Trimming removed 3 bases from V and 8 bases from J, with 23 bases in between. CDR3 amino acids: CASSFGAPKRALYSPLHF. The CDR3 DNA sequence: TGTGCCAGCAGCTTTGGAGCCCCTAAAAGGGCCCTTTATTCACCCCTCCACTTT.

The chain carries TRBV7-9 and TRBJ2-2; D unclear. CDR3 size: 14 residues. Trimming removed 7 bases at V and 4 bases at J, with 13 bases between. Looked up from germline, CDR1 is SEHNR and CDR2 is FQNEAQ (reference sequence). CDR3 in DNA: TGTGCCAGCAACCAAGCCCTCAGCACCGGGGAGCTGTTTTTT. It translates to CASNQALSTGELFF.

This clonotype was counted between two and nine times. This chain connects TRBV6-5 to TRBJ1-1; D uncertain. In germline, CDR1 is MNHEY, CDR2 SVGAGI. The CDR3 length is 14 residues. With 3 bases removed from V and 1 base from J, the gap between germline ends came to 9 bases. The CDR3: CASSYNLENTEAFF. Here the CDR3 DNA reads TGTGCCAGCAGTTATAATCTAGAGAACACTGAAGCTTTCTTT.

This clonotype showed up just a few times. The chain is built from TRBV4-2 and TRBJ2-7, with D possibly TRBD1 on 6 matching bases. The CDR3 is 14 residues long. The V and J ends lost 4 bases and 2 bases respectively, with 12 bases between them. Germline loops: CDR1 LGHNA, CDR2 YNFKEQ. The DNA for the CDR3 is TGTGCCAGCAGCCGCATTACAGGGACCTACGAGCAGTACTTC. This translates into CASSRITGTYEQYF.

The rearrangement links TRBV11-2 to TRBJ2-1, with D perhaps matching TRBD2 (5 bases). CDR3 length: 15 amino acids. Germline CDR1 reads SGHAT; CDR2 reads FQNNGV. Between the trimmed V and J ends, which lost 6 bases and 5 bases, there was a span of 17 bases. Written as DNA, the CDR3 is TGTGCCAGCAGGTCAATCGGACGGAGGAACAATGAGCAGTTCTTC. This encodes CASRSIGRRNNEQFF.

The rearrangement links TRBV7-6 to TRBJ1-1; no firm D call. The CDR3 has 13 amino acids. V gave up 0 bases and J gave up 4 bases, with 6 bases separating them. CDR1 and CDR2 from the germline V gene are SGHVS and FNYEAQ. DNA of the CDR3: TGTGCCAGCAGCTTAGCAGACGGCACTGAAGCTTTCTTT. This sequence encodes CASSLADGTEAFF.

This clonotype has just a few counts. The chain is built from TRBV7-2 and TRBJ2-5; 11 bases match TRBD2. V lost 0 bases to trimming and J lost 4 bases; unmatched junction nucleotides: 4. This CDR3 region has 16 residues. CDR1 SGHTA and CDR2 FQGNSA come from the germline V gene. In DNA, the CDR3 is TGTGCCAGCAGCTTAGCAACTAGCGGGGGAAGAGAGACCCAGTACTTC. Its translation is CASSLATSGGRETQYF.

This clonotype was picked up many times. V and J are TRBV7-2 and TRBJ1-2, with TRBD1 identical over 10 bases. The J segment lost 4 bases and the V segment lost 4 bases, leaving 3 bases of the junction unmatched. The germline V gene has CDR1 SGHTA and CDR2 FQGNSA. The CDR3 runs 14 residues. CDR3 DNA sequence: TGTGCCAGCAGCTCCAGGACAGGGGGCTATGGCTACACCTTC. Protein product: CASSSRTGGYGYTF.